The present T cell receptor (beta chain) was sequenced within a study of beta chain features in type 1 diabetes. Trimming removed 6 bases at V and 0 bases at J, with 12 bases between. The CDR3 covers 15 residues. CDR1 and CDR2 from the germline V gene are SGHTA and FQGNSA. This clone turned up a few times. Its matching antigen is unknown. Overall study findings and caveats: TCRB CDR3s were moderately but significantly shorter in Type 1 diabetes patients in all four CD4+ subsets.

Reverse transcribing all isolated RNA meant expressed TCRB transcripts were sequenced. Assay: immunoSEQ multiplex PCR; the TCRdb copy retains only in-frame clones and omits some. The sample contains about 120,000 clones, about 15% of which appear only once. Staining for CD45RO/CCR7/CD25/CD127/CD95/CD27 allowed sorting of CD4+ naive, central memory, regulatory and stem cell-like memory cells. Input material: central memory CD4+ T cells from blood. V and J are TRBV7-2 and TRBJ1-3; D is unresolved. This clonotype was obtained from a young man with type 1 diabetes. The chain's CDR3 is CASSFTMSSGNTIYF. CDR3 nucleotides: TGTGCCAGCAGTTTTACCATGAGCTCTGGAAACACCATATATTTT.